This record looks at one TCR beta chain sequence and its context. A read error is possible here, since a much larger clone lies one base away. The entry originates in a study of response to subunit inactivated influenza vaccine. Germline V gene lookup returns CDR1 LGHDT and CDR2 YNNKEL (reference sequence). The CDR3 spans 15 residues. TCRdb called the RT-PCR reads again in MiXCR, with one record for every CDR3 protein. The profile shows just under 550,000 distinct CDR3 sequences, 20% to 25% of them singletons. These data also featured in a second study, about T cells expressing NK-cell markers. That work contributes: What made the TCR beta cDNA was 5'RACE template switching with UMIs.

This sequence was found in a man between 45 and 60 years old who received an inactivated influenza vaccine. This chain links TRBV3-1 with TRBJ2-5; D may be TRBD2 (7 bases). The sample consisted of CD4+ T cells sorted from PBMCs, taken approximately 12 days after vaccination. Here the CDR3 reads CASSQVKGGGKTQYF. The CDR3, as DNA: TGTGCCAGCAGTCAAGTCAAGGGAGGGGGGAAGACCCAGTACTTC.